This note documents a single T cell receptor (beta chain) sequence. What it binds is not known. The data derive from a study of neoadjuvant nivolumab and ipilimumab in lung cancer. General observations from the study: From pretherapy to surgery, tumor richness and clonality rose with dual therapy.

V gave up 6 bases and J gave up 3 bases, with 9 bases separating them. Germline loops: CDR1 SQVTM, CDR2 ANQGSEA. The length of the CDR3 is 11 residues. The table came from immunoSEQ multiplex PCR; TCRdb's copy has only in-frame clones and leaves some out. The sample includes 10,000 to 15,000 clones, approximately 68% of them seen just once. The input for sequencing was peripheral blood, taken after neoadjuvant nivolumab, alone or with ipilimumab, at or shortly before surgery. This receptor was taken from an adult with non-small cell lung cancer. The chain links TRBV29-1 to TRBJ2-7, with a weak D call TRBD1 (6 bases). The CDR3 protein is CSVAQGYEQYF. As DNA, the CDR3 is TGCAGCGTCGCACAGGGCTACGAGCAGTACTTC.